One and the same sample provided the 26 T cell receptor beta chains below, sequenced in a study of T-cell reconstitution after alpha-beta-depleted transplantation in children. A TCRbeta library incorporating unique molecular identifiers was prepared. MiXCR, run by TCRdb on the PCR reads, gives a single entry per CDR3 protein. Altogether fewer than 550,000 distinct CDR3 sequences are present, about an eighth being singletons, with the ten largest covering 12% to 15%. The material was PBMCs, mostly from graft donor cells, obtained 180 days after TCRalphabeta/CD19-depleted stem cell transplant. Receptors originate from a female patient aged 2-15 years who had a stem cell transplant for aplastic anemia, so the T cells may come from the graft donor.

The CDR3, as DNA: TGTGCCAGCAGGGTTCAGGGGGGCTATGGCTACACCTTC. Its translation is CASRVQGGYGYTF. The chain carries TRBV25-1 and TRBJ1-2; TRBD1 aligns across 7 bases. CDR1 is MGHDK, CDR2 SYGVNS, per germline. V shed 6 bases and J 4 bases; nucleotides not matched to a gene: 5. The CDR3 is made up of 13 amino acids.

The chain couples TRBV5-5 to TRBJ2-2; D possibly uses TRBD1 or TRBD2 (5 bases each). The CDR3 length is 14 residues. Germline V lookup: CDR1 SGHKS, CDR2 YYEKEE (reference sequence). V was trimmed by 4 bases and J by 7 bases, leaving 14 bases between them. CDR3 in amino acids: CASSPGLDLGELFF. The CDR3 region has the DNA TGTGCCAGCAGCCCGGGGCTTGATCTCGGGGAGCTGTTTTTT. Complete variable domain (other parts from reference TRBV5-5 and TRBJ2-2): DAGVTQSPTHLIKTRGQQVTLRCSPISGHKSVSWYQQVLGQGPQFIFQYYEKEERGRGNFPDRFSARQFPNYSSELNVNALLLGDSALYLCASSPGLDLGELFFGEGSRLTVL.

This clonotype was observed many times. V gene TRBV18 combines with J gene TRBJ2-2, with unresolved D. The CDR3 has 12 residues. Germline lookup yields CDR1 KGHSH and CDR2 LQKENI. With 0 bases removed from V and 4 bases from J, the gap between germline ends came to 0 bases. In DNA, the CDR3 is TGTGCCAGCTCACCACCCACCGGGGAGCTGTTTTTT. Translation: CASSPPTGELFF. Combining the CDR3 with reference TRBV18 and TRBJ2-2 gives the whole variable domain NAGVMQNPRHLVRRRGQEARLRCSPMKGHSHVYWYRQLPEEGLKFMVYLQKENIIDESGMPKERFSAEFPKEGPSILRIQQVVRGDSAAYFCASSPPTGELFFGEGSRLTVL.

The chain links TRBV20-1 to TRBJ2-4; D may be TRBD2 (5 bases). With 2 bases removed from V and 7 bases from J, the gap between germline ends came to 12 bases. The CDR3 covers 13 residues. Germline V CDR1 and CDR2: DFQATT, SNEGSKA (reference sequence). The CDR3 bases are TGCAGTGCTAGATTGAGGGTGGGGAACATTCAGTACTTC. It yields the protein CSARLRVGNIQYF.

This clonotype has at least ten counts. The chain employs TRBV12-3 or TRBV12-4 and TRBJ1-2; 7 nucleotides match TRBD1. The CDR3 runs 15 residues. V shed 6 bases and J 4 bases; nucleotides not matched to a gene: 11. Here the CDR3 reads CASRRKGGDFYGYTF. The CDR3 coding sequence is TGTGCCAGCAGGAGAAAAGGGGGCGATTTCTATGGCTACACCTTC.

The chain employs TRBV7-2 and TRBJ2-1; D not certain. Deletions cut 1 base from V and 13 bases from J, with 8 bases between. Germline V gene lookup returns CDR1 SGHTA and CDR2 FQGNSA. The CDR3 consists of 11 residues. The CDR3 reads CASSLEQTQFF. The CDR3 DNA sequence: TGTGCCAGCAGCTTAGAGCAGACTCAGTTCTTC.

This clonotype occurred a few times. This chain uses TRBV7-2 with TRBJ2-7; TRBD1 matches at 7 bases. Germline assignment: CDR1 SGHTA and CDR2 FQGNSA. With V trimmed by 4 bases and J by 7 bases, 7 bases remained unmatched. The CDR3 is made up of 13 amino acids. This CDR3 is CASSYTGVREQYF. The CDR3 bases are TGTGCCAGCAGCTACACAGGGGTGAGGGAGCAGTACTTC.

This chain links TRBV15 with TRBJ2-7; D might be TRBD2 (6 bases). Trimming removed 1 base from V and 0 bases from J, with 13 bases in between. Germline CDR1 is LNHNV and CDR2 is YYDKDF (reference sequence). This CDR3 comprises 16 residues. The CDR3 DNA reads as TGTGCCACCAGCAGAGGCGGAGGGGCAAGCTCCTACGAGCAGTACTTC. It specifies CATSRGGGASSYEQYF.

For the CDR3, the DNA is TGTGCCAGCAGGGACAGACAGGGCTCCTACAATGAGCAGTTCTTC. Amino acid sequence: CASRDRQGSYNEQFF. The J gene is TRBJ2-1, the V gene TRBV6-1, with 7 bases aligning to TRBD1. The ends lost 6 bases at V and 0 bases at J; junction bases unmatched: 5. In germline, CDR1 is MNHNS, CDR2 SASEGT. The CDR3 extends over 15 amino acids.

A few counts support this clonotype. The rearrangement uses TRBV7-2 and TRBJ2-2; D is unresolved. Germline-derived CDR1 and CDR2 are SGHTA and FQGNSA. Trimming removed 1 base from V and 6 bases from J, with 9 bases in between. This CDR3 spans 14 amino acids. The chain's CDR3 is CASSLVAVPGELFF. The CDR3, as DNA: TGTGCCAGCAGCTTAGTTGCGGTCCCCGGGGAGCTGTTTTTT.

This chain links TRBV20-1 with TRBJ1-2; D may be TRBD1 (5 bases). Trimming stripped 4 bases from V and 0 bases from J, with 12 bases between. The CDR3 sequence is 14 residues long. Germline V CDR1 and CDR2: DFQATT, SNEGSKA (reference sequence). The DNA for the CDR3 is TGCAGTGCTAAGGGGCTAGGAACTAACTATGGCTACACCTTC. It translates to CSAKGLGTNYGYTF.

V usage is TRBV20-1 and J usage is TRBJ2-5; 12 bases are a match to TRBD2. The CDR3 sequence is 13 residues long. With 4 bases clipped from V and 14 bases from J, the junction kept 11 bases outside the gene matches. From germline, CDR1 is DFQATT and CDR2 SNEGSKA (reference sequence). This chain's CDR3 is CSAKGNLAGGPYF. The DNA of the CDR3 is TGCAGTGCTAAAGGAAATCTAGCGGGAGGGCCTTACTTC.

V and J are TRBV30 and TRBJ2-7, with a weak D call TRBD1 (5 bases). Between the trimmed V and J ends, which lost 2 bases and 2 bases, there was a span of 10 bases. Germline V gene data show CDR1 as GTSNPN and CDR2 as SVGIG (reference sequence). This CDR3 region has 13 residues. CDR3 loop: CAWSWGSAYEQYF. The CDR3 coding sequence is TGTGCCTGGAGTTGGGGCAGCGCCTACGAGCAGTACTTC.

This clonotype has ten or more counts. This CDR3 is CSVEDPQGKDEQYF. DNA for the CDR3: TGCAGCGTTGAAGATCCACAGGGGAAGGACGAGCAGTACTTC. J is TRBJ2-7 and V is TRBV29-1, with TRBD1 matching over 7 bases. The CDR3 covers 14 residues. The junction had 7 bases not matched to a gene; V was cut back by 0 bases and J by 5 bases. Germline V gene data show CDR1 as SQVTM and CDR2 as ANQGSEA.

The rearrangement joins TRBV5-1 to TRBJ2-2; unclear D gene. In germline, CDR1 is SGHRS, CDR2 YFSETQ. V lost 3 bases and J lost 4, with 13 bases in between. This CDR3 spans 15 amino acids. The DNA of the CDR3 is TGCGCCAGCAGCTGGAGCTGGGAACTCACCGGGGAGCTGTTTTTT. It translates to CASSWSWELTGELFF.

This clonotype was counted at least ten times. V is TRBV28 and J is TRBJ2-1, with a possible D match to TRBD2 (5 bases). The germline V gene has CDR1 MDHEN and CDR2 SYDVKM. The CDR3 runs 16 residues. Trimming removed 3 bases at V and 2 bases at J, with 14 bases between. CDR3 region: CASSLLDSRPYNEQFF. As DNA, the CDR3 is TGTGCCAGCAGTTTGTTGGACTCCCGGCCCTACAATGAGCAGTTCTTC.

Only a few counts were recorded for this clonotype. CDR3 in DNA: TGTGCCAGCAGCGTAGAAGGGGGCGGGAACACTGAAGCTTTCTTT. This encodes CASSVEGGGNTEAFF. The chain combines TRBV9 with TRBJ1-1, with TRBD1 matching 7 bases. Germline V gene lookup returns CDR1 SGDLS and CDR2 YYNGEE. The junction had 3 bases not matched to a gene; V was cut back by 0 bases and J by 1 base. This CDR3 is built from 15 residues.

This chain uses TRBV20-1 with TRBJ2-3, with D unclear. Trimming shortened V by 5 bases and J by 0 bases, and 9 bases separated the two germline ends. This CDR3 is 13 amino acids long. In germline, CDR1 is DFQATT, CDR2 SNEGSKA (reference sequence). The CDR3 DNA follows: TGCAGTGCTCTGATATTAAGCACAGATACGCAGTATTTT. Protein product: CSALILSTDTQYF.

This clonotype was observed at least ten times. The V gene is TRBV4-1, the J gene TRBJ2-5, with D possibly being TRBD1 (5 bases). Trimming cost V 1 base and J 3 bases, with 6 bases left between them. CDR1 is MGHRA and CDR2 is YSYEKL in the germline V gene. CDR3 length: 13 residues. The CDR3 reads CASSQVGEETQYF. The CDR3 coding sequence is TGCGCCAGCAGCCAAGTAGGGGAAGAGACCCAGTACTTC.

The genes are TRBV28 and TRBJ2-1; a possible D gene is TRBD1 (6 bases). Germline loops: CDR1 MDHEN, CDR2 SYDVKM. The V end lost 10 bases, the J end lost 4 bases, and 20 bases lay between the germline ends. The CDR3 spans 15 residues. This chain's CDR3 is CATRTGSGAYNEQFF. DNA for the CDR3: TGTGCCACTAGAACAGGGAGCGGAGCATACAATGAGCAGTTCTTC.

In the case of this clonotype: With a much larger clone just one base away, this may be a read error. The chain links TRBV12-3 or TRBV12-4 to TRBJ2-3; D ambiguous. The CDR3 has 17 residues. The DNA for the CDR3 is TGTGCCACCAGTTTGAGTACTGGAATCGCTAGCACAGATACGCAGTATTTT. Translation gives CATSLSTGIASTDTQYF.

J is TRBJ2-7 and V is TRBV4-2, with TRBD2 identical over 11 bases. Per germline, CDR1 LGHNA and CDR2 YNFKEQ. This CDR3 is 14 amino acids long. This chain's CDR3 is CASSRLAGYHEHYV. In nucleotides, the CDR3 is TGTGCCAGCAGCCGACTAGCGGGATACCACGAGCACTACGTC.

Concerning this clonotype itself: Given a much more abundant clone one base away, this may be a read error. The conserved phenylalanine or tryptophan is not found at the CDR3 terminus, so this likely reflects a read error. The gene calls are TRBV27 and TRBJ1-4, with 11 positions matching TRBD1. The V gene's germline CDR1 is MNHEY and CDR2 SMNVEV (reference sequence). V shed 4 bases and J 7 bases; nucleotides not matched to a gene: 5. This CDR3 region has 15 residues. The CDR3 bases are TGTGCCAGCAGTTCGGACAGGGGGCGCGGTGAAAAACTGTTTTAT. Its protein product is CASSSDRGRGEKLFY.

This clonotype was detected ten times or more. V and J are TRBV7-2 and TRBJ2-3; D gene ambiguous. The CDR3 covers 14 residues. Trimming removed 1 base from V and 2 bases from J, with 7 bases in between. Germline V gene sequence: CDR1 SGHTA, CDR2 FQGNSA. In DNA, the CDR3 is TGTGCCAGCAGCTTAGGAGGCCTCACAGATACGCAGTATTTT. Translating it yields CASSLGGLTDTQYF.

This clonotype was found a few times. The V and J genes are TRBV29-1 and TRBJ1-1; weak D call: TRBD1 (5 bases). The germline V and J ends were trimmed by 7 bases and 1 base, with 13 bases remaining between them. In germline, CDR1 is SQVTM, CDR2 ANQGSEA. This CDR3 is 13 amino acids long. CDR3 residues: CSARGGWNTEAFF. The CDR3 DNA follows: TGCAGCGCCCGGGGGGGATGGAACACTGAAGCTTTCTTT.

The chain employs TRBV2 and TRBJ2-2; 9 bases agree with TRBD2. V was clipped by 6 bases and J by 5 bases; unmatched bases: 7. Germline V gene sequence: CDR1 SNHLY, CDR2 FYNNEI. The CDR3 loop spans 15 amino acids. The CDR3 protein is CASSGASGTTGELFF. The CDR3 DNA sequence: TGTGCCAGCAGCGGGGCTAGCGGGACAACCGGGGAGCTGTTTTTT.